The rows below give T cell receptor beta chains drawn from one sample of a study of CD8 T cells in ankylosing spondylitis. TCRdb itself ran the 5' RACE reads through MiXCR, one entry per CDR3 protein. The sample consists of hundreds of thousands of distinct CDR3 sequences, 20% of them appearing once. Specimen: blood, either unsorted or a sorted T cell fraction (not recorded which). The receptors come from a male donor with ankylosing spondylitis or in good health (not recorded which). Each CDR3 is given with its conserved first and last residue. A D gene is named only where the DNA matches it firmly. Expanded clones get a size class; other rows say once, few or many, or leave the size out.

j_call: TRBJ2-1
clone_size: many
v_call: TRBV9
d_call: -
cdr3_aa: CASSVGGWTDEQFF
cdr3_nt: TGTGCCAGCAGCGTAGGTGGGTGGACGGATGAGCAGTTCTTC

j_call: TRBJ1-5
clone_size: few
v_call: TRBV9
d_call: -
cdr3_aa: CASSPLGRGGKRFQPQHF
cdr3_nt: TGTGCCAGCAGCCCCTTAGGCCGGGGGGGGAAGAGGTTCCAGCCCCAGCATTTT

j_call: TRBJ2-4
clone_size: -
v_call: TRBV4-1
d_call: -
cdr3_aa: CASSQDWAALAKNIQYF
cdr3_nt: TGCGCCAGCAGCCAAGATTGGGCAGCCTTAGCCAAAAACATTCAGTACTTC

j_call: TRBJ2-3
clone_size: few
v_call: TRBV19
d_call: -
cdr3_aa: CASSMEGGGPQYF
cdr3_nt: TGTGCCAGTAGCATGGAAGGGGGTGGTCCGCAGTATTTT

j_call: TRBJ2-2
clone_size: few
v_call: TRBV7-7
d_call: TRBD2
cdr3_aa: CASSYGEGYTGELFF
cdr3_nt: TGTGCTAGCAGCTACGGGGAGGGGTACACCGGGGAGCTGTTTTTT

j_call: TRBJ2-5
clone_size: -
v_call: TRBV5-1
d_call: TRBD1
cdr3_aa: CASSYASGTGHATQYF
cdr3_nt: TGCGCCAGCAGCTATGCTTCCGGGACAGGGCACGCGACCCAGTACTTC

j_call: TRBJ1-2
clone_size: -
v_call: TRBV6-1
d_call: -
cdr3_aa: CASSEAGRYYGYTF
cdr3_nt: TGTGCCAGCAGTGAAGCGGGCAGATACTATGGCTACACCTTC

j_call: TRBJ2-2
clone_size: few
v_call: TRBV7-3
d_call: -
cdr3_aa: CASSLDSWSGELFF
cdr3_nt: TGTGCCAGCAGCCTTGACAGTTGGTCCGGGGAGCTGTTTTTT

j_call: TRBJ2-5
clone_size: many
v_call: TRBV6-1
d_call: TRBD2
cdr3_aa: CASSPGTGGSGETQYF
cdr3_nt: TGTGCCAGCAGTCCCGGGACGGGGGGGTCGGGTGAGACCCAGTACTTC

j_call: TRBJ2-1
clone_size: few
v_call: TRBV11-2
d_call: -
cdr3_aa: CASSLDRGRGAANEQFF
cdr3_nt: TGTGCCAGCAGCTTAGATCGCGGCCGGGGGGCTGCAAATGAGCAGTTCTTC

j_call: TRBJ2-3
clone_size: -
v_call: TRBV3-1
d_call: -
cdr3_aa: CASSQVGVASPATDTQYF
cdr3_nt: TGTGCCAGCAGCCAAGTCGGGGTAGCGTCCCCGGCAACAGATACGCAGTATTTT

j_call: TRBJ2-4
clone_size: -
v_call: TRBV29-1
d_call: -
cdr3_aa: CSVQDDLAKNIQYF
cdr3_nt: TGCAGCGTCCAGGACGACCTAGCCAAAAACATTCAGTACTTC

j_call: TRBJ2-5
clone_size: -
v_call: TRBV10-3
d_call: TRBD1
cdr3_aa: CAISERGQGETQYF
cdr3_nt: TGTGCCATCAGTGAGAGAGGACAGGGTGAGACCCAGTACTTC

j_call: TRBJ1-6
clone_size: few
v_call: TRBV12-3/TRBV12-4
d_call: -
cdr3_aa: CASSPQGDTPLHF
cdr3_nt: TGTGCCAGCAGCCCCCAGGGTGATACACCCCTCCACTTT

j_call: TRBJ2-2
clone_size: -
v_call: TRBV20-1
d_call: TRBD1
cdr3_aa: CSARRGLGTGELFF
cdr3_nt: TGCAGTGCTAGAAGGGGGCTAGGGACCGGGGAGCTGTTTTTT

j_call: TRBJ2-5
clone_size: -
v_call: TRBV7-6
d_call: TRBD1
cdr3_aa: CASSALTGGRETQYF
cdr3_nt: TGTGCCAGCAGCGCCCTAACAGGGGGCCGGGAGACCCAGTACTTC

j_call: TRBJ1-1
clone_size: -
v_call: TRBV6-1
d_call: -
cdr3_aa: CASSDGAVNTEAFF
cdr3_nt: TGTGCCAGCAGTGACGGGGCAGTAAACACTGAAGCTTTCTTT

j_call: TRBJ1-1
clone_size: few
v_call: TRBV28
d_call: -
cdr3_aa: CASGLPAEGAFF
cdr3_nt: TGTGCCAGCGGACTCCCGGCAGAGGGAGCTTTCTTT

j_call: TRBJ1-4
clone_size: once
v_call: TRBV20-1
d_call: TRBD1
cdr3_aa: CSALDRANEKLFF
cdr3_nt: TGCAGTGCCTTAGACAGGGCTAATGAAAAACTGTTTTTT

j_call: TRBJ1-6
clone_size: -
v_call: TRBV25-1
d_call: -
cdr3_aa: CASSASGGSGLSPLHF
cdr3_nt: TGTGCCAGCAGTGCCAGCGGGGGGTCAGGGCTTTCACCCCTCCACTTT

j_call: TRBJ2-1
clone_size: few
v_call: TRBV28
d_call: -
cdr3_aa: CASTLGEYNEQFF
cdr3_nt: TGTGCCAGCACCTTGGGCGAGTACAATGAGCAGTTCTTC

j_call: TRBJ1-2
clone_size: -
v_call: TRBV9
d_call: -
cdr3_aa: CASSVNPTGQLTNYGYTF
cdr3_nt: TGTGCCAGCAGCGTTAACCCGACGGGACAACTTACTAACTATGGCTACACCTTC

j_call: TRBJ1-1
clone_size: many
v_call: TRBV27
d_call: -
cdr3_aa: CASSLARQLNTEAFF
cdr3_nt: TGTGCCAGCAGTTTAGCCCGGCAGCTGAACACTGAAGCTTTCTTT

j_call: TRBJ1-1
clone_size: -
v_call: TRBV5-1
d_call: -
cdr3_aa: CASSLGSTGQGNTEAFF
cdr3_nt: TGCGCCAGCAGCTTAGGCTCTACGGGACAAGGGAACACTGAAGCTTTCTTT

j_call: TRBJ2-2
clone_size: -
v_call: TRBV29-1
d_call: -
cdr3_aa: CSVAGAGSGELFF
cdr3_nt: TGCAGCGTTGCGGGGGCAGGGTCCGGGGAGCTGTTTTTT

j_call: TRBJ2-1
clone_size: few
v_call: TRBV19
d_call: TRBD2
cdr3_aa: CASSRGLAVISEQFF
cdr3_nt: TGTGCCAGTAGTCGAGGACTAGCGGTTATCAGTGAGCAGTTCTTC

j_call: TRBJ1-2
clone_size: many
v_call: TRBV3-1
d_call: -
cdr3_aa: CASSTGLSAYGYTF
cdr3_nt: TGTGCCAGCAGCACGGGTCTTTCGGCCTATGGCTACACCTTC

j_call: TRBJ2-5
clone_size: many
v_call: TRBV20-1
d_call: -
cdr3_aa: CSARDLFRGGETQYF
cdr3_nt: TGCAGTGCTAGAGATTTATTCAGGGGCGGGGAGACCCAGTACTTC

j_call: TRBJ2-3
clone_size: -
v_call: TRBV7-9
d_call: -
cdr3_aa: CASSGRVLTDTQYF
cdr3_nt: TGTGCCAGCAGCGGCCGGGTCCTCACAGATACGCAGTATTTT

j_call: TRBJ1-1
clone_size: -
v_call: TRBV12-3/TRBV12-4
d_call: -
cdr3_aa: CASTFPLRGNTEAFF
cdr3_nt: TGTGCCAGCACCTTTCCCCTGAGGGGGAACACTGAAGCTTTCTTT

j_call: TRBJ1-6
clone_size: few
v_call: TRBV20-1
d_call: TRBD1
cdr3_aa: CSARGDRARNSPLHF
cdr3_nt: TGCAGTGCTAGAGGGGACAGGGCGCGAAATTCACCCCTCCACTTT

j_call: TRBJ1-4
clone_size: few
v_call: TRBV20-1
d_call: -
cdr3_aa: CSARGGSNWATHNEKLFF
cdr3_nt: TGCAGTGCTAGAGGAGGTAGTAACTGGGCCACACATAATGAAAAACTGTTTTTT

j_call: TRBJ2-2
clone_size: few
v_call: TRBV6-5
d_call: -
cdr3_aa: CASSWGAGFGTGELFF
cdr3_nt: TGTGCCAGCAGTTGGGGGGCCGGGTTCGGCACCGGGGAGCTGTTTTTT

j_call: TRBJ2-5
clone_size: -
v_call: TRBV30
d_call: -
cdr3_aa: CAWNPGSQETQYF
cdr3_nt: TGTGCCTGGAACCCGGGATCGCAAGAGACCCAGTACTTC

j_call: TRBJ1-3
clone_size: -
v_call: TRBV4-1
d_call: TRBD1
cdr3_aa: CVSSQLLDRSSGNTIYF
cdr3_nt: TGCGTCAGCAGCCAACTTCTGGACAGGAGCTCTGGAAACACCATATATTTT

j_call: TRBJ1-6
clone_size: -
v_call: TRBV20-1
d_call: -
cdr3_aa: CSAREQGSYNSPLHF
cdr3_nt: TGCAGTGCTAGAGAACAGGGCTCCTATAATTCACCCCTCCACTTT

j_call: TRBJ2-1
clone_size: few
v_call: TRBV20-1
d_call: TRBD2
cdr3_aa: CSARGVLAGDYEQFF
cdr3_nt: TGCAGTGCTAGAGGGGTTCTAGCGGGAGATTATGAGCAGTTCTTC

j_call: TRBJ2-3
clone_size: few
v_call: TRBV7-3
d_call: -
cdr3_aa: CASSTGSGGDTQYF
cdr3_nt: TGTGCCAGCAGCACAGGGTCCGGGGGGGATACGCAGTATTTT

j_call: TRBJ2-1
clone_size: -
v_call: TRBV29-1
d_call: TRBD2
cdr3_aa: CSVQGTSDYNEQFF
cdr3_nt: TGCAGCGTCCAAGGGACTAGCGACTACAATGAGCAGTTCTTC

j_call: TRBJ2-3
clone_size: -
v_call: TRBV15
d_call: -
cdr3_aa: CATSRDKGHDQSDTQYF
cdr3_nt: TGTGCCACCAGCAGAGATAAGGGACACGACCAATCGGATACGCAGTATTTT

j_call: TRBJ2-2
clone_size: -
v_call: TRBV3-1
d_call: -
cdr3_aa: CASSQDFGSGELFF
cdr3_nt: TGTGCCAGCAGCCAAGATTTCGGTTCCGGGGAGCTGTTTTTT

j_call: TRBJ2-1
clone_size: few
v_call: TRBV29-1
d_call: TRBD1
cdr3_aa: CSVAWDRGSGEQFF
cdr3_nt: TGCAGCGTGGCCTGGGACAGGGGTTCCGGTGAGCAGTTCTTC